These T cell receptor beta chains were read from a single sample in a study of blood T cell repertoires in COVID-19. Generated by immunoSEQ multiplex PCR, the TCRdb table keeps only in-frame clones and is missing some. The sample shows about 260,000 clones, 84% of them seen only once. The specimen sequenced was peripheral blood. The receptor set was obtained from a man aged 55 to 70 with acute or convalescent COVID-19. Each CDR3 is given with its conserved first and last residue. D genes are given only for firm matches. Size tells how often a clone was seen (once, few, many) or the class of an expanded clone, and some rows leave it out.

V gene,J gene,clone size,D gene,CDR3 DNA,CDR3 protein
TRBV11-2,TRBJ2-3,once,.,TGTGCCAGCAGCGGGCGACAGGCCCGTATGGATACGCAGTATTTT,CASSGRQARMDTQYF
TRBV7-8,TRBJ2-5,once,TRBD1,TGTGCCAGCAGCTCCCCCGGGACAGCCTACCAAGAGACCCAGTACTTC,CASSSPGTAYQETQYF
TRBV5-4,TRBJ1-3,.,.,TGTGCCAGCAGCCTGACAGGTGCTGGAAACACCATATATTTT,CASSLTGAGNTIYF
TRBV12-3/TRBV12-4,TRBJ1-5,.,.,TGTGCCAGCAGTTTAAGCTTTGATCAGCCCCAGCATTTT,CASSLSFDQPQHF
TRBV2,TRBJ2-2,.,.,TGTGCCAGCAGGGAGGTCGGAACGAACACCGGGGAGCTGTTTTTT,CASREVGTNTGELFF
TRBV6-2/TRBV6-3,TRBJ2-1,.,TRBD2,TGTGCCAGCAGTTACGCGCAGACTAGCGGGAACTCGGCACGGTTCTTC,CASSYAQTSGNSARFF
TRBV18,TRBJ2-3,.,TRBD2,TGTGCCAGCTCCCTTAGCGGGGGAATCACAGATACGCAGTATTTT,CASSLSGGITDTQYF
TRBV3-1/TRBV3-2,TRBJ2-2,.,TRBD1,TGTGCCAGCAGCCAATCGCGGACAGGGTGGACCGGGGAGCTGTTTTTT,CASSQSRTGWTGELFF
TRBV30,TRBJ1-5,.,.,TGTGCCTGGAGGGCCAGCAATCAGCCCCAGCATTTT,CAWRASNQPQHF
TRBV2,TRBJ2-7,.,TRBD1,TGTGCCAGCAGCCTTACTTCGGGACAGGTTGACGAGCAGTACTTC,CASSLTSGQVDEQYF
TRBV18,TRBJ1-1,.,.,TGTGCCAGTTCGAATACCCAACTTCCGCACACTGAAGCTTTCTTT,CASSNTQLPHTEAFF
TRBV28,TRBJ2-1,.,.,TGTGCCAGCAGTCCGCGACTCTCCTACAATGAGCAGTTCTTC,CASSPRLSYNEQFF
TRBV27,TRBJ2-2,.,.,TGTGCCAGCAAAAGGACAGAGACTACCGGGGAGCTGTTTTTT,CASKRTETTGELFF
TRBV5-1,TRBJ2-5,.,TRBD2,TGCGCCAGCAGCTTGGCATCCGGGGGGGAGTACCAAGAGACCCAGTACTTC,CASSLASGGEYQETQYF
TRBV11-2,TRBJ2-5,.,TRBD2,TGTGCCAGCAGCTTAAATCTGGCTAGCGGGAGCGGGGAGACCCAGTACTTC,CASSLNLASGSGETQYF
TRBV10-3,TRBJ2-5,.,TRBD1,TGTGCCATCAGTGATGGGCAGGGGGCGGATGAGACCCAGTACTTC,CAISDGQGADETQYF
TRBV15,TRBJ2-1,.,TRBD2,TGTGCCACCAGCAGAGAGGTGGGTGTAGCGGGTCCTGGGCGGTTCTTC,CATSREVGVAGPGRFF
TRBV6-4,TRBJ2-5,.,.,TGTGCCAGCAGTGTGGCCGAACAAGAGACCCAGTACTTC,CASSVAEQETQYF
TRBV7-6,TRBJ2-1,once,.,TGTGCCAGCAGCTTAGCGCGGGGTTCCTACAATGAGCAGTTCTTC,CASSLARGSYNEQFF
TRBV3-1/TRBV3-2,TRBJ1-2,.,TRBD1,TGTGCCAGCAGCAACGCGGGACAGAACTATGGCTACACCTTC,CASSNAGQNYGYTF
TRBV10-3,TRBJ1-1,once,.,TGTGCCATCAGTGAAGTAGGAGGAAGCACTGAAGCTTTCTTT,CAISEVGGSTEAFF
TRBV6-1,TRBJ1-5,.,TRBD1,TGTGCCAGCAGTGAATTTTATCCAGGGGGACCCAATCAGCCCCAGCATTTT,CASSEFYPGGPNQPQHF
TRBV27,TRBJ2-7,few,TRBD2,TGTGCCAGCAGTTTATTCCCTAGCGGGATTTCCTACGAGCAGTACTTC,CASSLFPSGISYEQYF
TRBV6-5,TRBJ2-1,.,TRBD1,TGTGCCAGCAGTTACGGCCGGGACAGGGCCTACAATGAGCAGTTCTTC,CASSYGRDRAYNEQFF
TRBV28,TRBJ1-2,.,TRBD1,TGTGCCAGCAGTCCCGGGACAGGGGGCTTTAACTATGGCTACACCTTC,CASSPGTGGFNYGYTF
TRBV19,TRBJ2-3,.,.,TGTGCCAGCAGTGAATTTCGGGGGGCCACCACAGATACGCAGTATTTT,CASSEFRGATTDTQYF
TRBV5-1,TRBJ2-7,.,TRBD2,TGCGCCAGCAGCTTGGTCGCCCTACTAGCGGGGGACTACGAGCAGTACTTC,CASSLVALLAGDYEQYF
TRBV7-3,TRBJ2-1,many,TRBD2,TGTGCCAGCAGCCCCTTTAGCGGGGGGGCCTACAATGAGCAGTTCTTC,CASSPFSGGAYNEQFF
TRBV9,TRBJ2-2,.,TRBD2,TGTGCCAGCAGACTAGCGGGAGGTCTCGGGGAGCTGTTTTTT,CASRLAGGLGELFF
TRBV27,TRBJ2-7,.,.,TGTGCCAGCAGCCCCATAGACAGAACCTACGAGCAGTACTTC,CASSPIDRTYEQYF
TRBV9,TRBJ1-2,once,TRBD1,TGTGCCAGCACCTTATCCGGGGGACAGGGATATGGCTACACCTTC,CASTLSGGQGYGYTF
TRBV28,TRBJ1-5,.,.,TGTGCCAGCGTGGCGGTCAGCAATCAGCCCCAGCATTTT,CASVAVSNQPQHF
TRBV18,TRBJ2-7,.,TRBD2,TGTGCCAGCTCACTACGGACTAGCGGGAGTTTGGGTGAGCAGTACTTC,CASSLRTSGSLGEQYF
TRBV30,TRBJ1-2,.,TRBD1,TGTGCCTGGAGTCCAGGACAGGCCTATAGCTACACCTTC,CAWSPGQAYSYTF
TRBV3-1/TRBV3-2,TRBJ2-2,.,TRBD1,TGTGCCAGCAGCCGGCATGGACAGGGGGCGGCCGGGGAGCTGTTTTTT,CASSRHGQGAAGELFF
TRBV7-2,TRBJ2-7,.,.,TGTGCCAGCAGCTTGGGAGAGGGCTACGAGCAGTACTTC,CASSLGEGYEQYF
TRBV4-2,TRBJ1-6,.,TRBD1,TGTGCCAGCAGCCAAACCGACAGGGCCAATTCACCCCTCCACTTT,CASSQTDRANSPLHF
TRBV12-5,TRBJ1-5,.,TRBD1,TGTGCTAGTGGTTTGGTATTGGGTAGGACAGGGGCTTATAGCAATCAGCCCCAGCATTTT,CASGLVLGRTGAYSNQPQHF
TRBV6-5,TRBJ2-7,.,TRBD1,TGTGCCAGCAGCCCAACAGGGGCGCGACCCTACGAGCAGTACTTC,CASSPTGARPYEQYF
TRBV6-5,TRBJ1-5,.,.,TGTGCCACCCAGGGCGAGCGGGGAAGAGCCCCGAAGCATTTT,CATQGERGRAPKHF
TRBV28,TRBJ2-2,.,TRBD2,TGTGCCAGCAGTCTCGGGACTAGCGGGGCCTTCACCGGGGAGCTGTTTTTT,CASSLGTSGAFTGELFF
TRBV6-5,TRBJ1-4,.,.,TGTGCCAGCAGGACAACCTATAATGAAAAACTGTTTTTT,CASRTTYNEKLFF
TRBV12-3/TRBV12-4,TRBJ2-7,.,.,TGTGCCAGCACTCGAAGCGGGCTCTACGAGCAGTACTTC,CASTRSGLYEQYF
TRBV7-2,TRBJ2-7,.,TRBD1,TGTGCCAGCAGACCCCCGGGACAGGGAGCTACGAGGCAGTACTTC,CASRPPGQGATRQYF
TRBV9,TRBJ2-1,.,.,TGTGCCAGCAGCTCAAGACTAGAGTTCTTAAGTGAGCAGTTCTTC,CASSSRLEFLSEQFF
TRBV6-1,TRBJ2-2,once,.,TGTGCCAGCAGTGATCTAGTCGGGGAGCTGTTTTTT,CASSDLVGELFF
TRBV27,TRBJ1-2,.,TRBD1,TGTGCCAGCAGTTTCCGGGACAGAGACTATGGCTACACCTTC,CASSFRDRDYGYTF
TRBV10-1,TRBJ1-2,.,.,TGCGCCAGCATGAGAATAAAGAATACCTTC,CASMRIKNTF
TRBV28,TRBJ2-3,.,.,TGTGCCAGCAGTTACGCAGGGGCTGGGGTTGCAGATACGCAGTATTTT,CASSYAGAGVADTQYF
TRBV4-2,TRBJ2-1,.,TRBD2,TGTGCCAGCAGGGGACTAGCGGAATACAATGAGCAGTTCTTC,CASRGLAEYNEQFF
TRBV4-3,TRBJ2-4,.,TRBD2,TGCGCCAGCAGCCAATATAGCGGGGCCAAAAACATTCAGTACTTC,CASSQYSGAKNIQYF
TRBV19,TRBJ1-2,.,TRBD1,TGTGCCAGTAGTATGGGTCTTTCAGGGGGCGATTATGGCTACACCTTC,CASSMGLSGGDYGYTF